This T cell receptor beta chain was sequenced for a study of regulatory T cells. Points from the study as a whole: Hydrophobic residues at CDR3 positions 6 and 7 were enriched in conventional CD4+ T cells of CD3G-deficient patients. In patients, unique TRB V-J pairs were restricted and V/J usage skewed, especially in Tregs.

This CDR3 contains 16 residues. Germline lookup yields CDR1 KGHSH and CDR2 LQKENI. V was cut by 5 bases and J by 2 bases, with 18 bases left in between. The primer mix had 52 TRBV and 13 TRBJ primers. Profiling relied on immunoSEQ multiplex PCR, and the TCRdb table lists in-frame clones only, not all of them. The table lists 30,000 to 40,000 clones, around 89% of them singletons. All CD3G-deficient patients showed autoimmunity, more severe in two. Patients aged 2 to 39 years had fewer naive and more memory CD4+ and CD8+ T cells. CD4+ T cells were divided by sorting: CD25-high CD127-low Tregs, CD25-low CD127-high conventional cells. Turning to this clone: Its antigen remains unknown.

This sequence joins TRBV18 and TRBJ2-5; D uncertain. The receptor's source is a person between 18 and 30 years old with CD3G deficiency. Sequenced: conventional CD4+ T cells sorted from blood. This chain's CDR3 is CASSKWTPSSQETQYF. In DNA, the CDR3 is TGTGCCAGCTCAAAATGGACCCCGAGCTCACAAGAGACCCAGTACTTC.